The clone carrying this TCR beta chain was seen more than once but under ten times. Original processing notes: It was from reference gene primer amplification that nucleated cell counts were estimated. The repertoire was sequenced with immunoSEQ multiplex PCR; TCRdb's copy has only in-frame clones and lacks some. D and trimming come from the DNA, and the V and J calls and clone size come from that table. Here the sample spans around 120,000 clones, about three quarters being singletons. This entry belongs to a study of blood T cell repertoires in COVID-19. At the level of the study: Samples taken during acute and convalescent COVID-19 were collected in the United States, Italy and Spain. PBMCs, B-cell-depleted T cells, or T cells were the source of the cDNA or gDNA that made up the material.

What was sequenced was peripheral blood. The sequence came from a woman between 65 and 79 years old with acute or convalescent COVID-19.

CDR3 sequence: CASSKDRVNYGYTF. In DNA, the CDR3 is TGTGCCAGTAGTAAGGACAGGGTAAACTATGGCTACACCTTC. The chain couples TRBV19 to TRBJ1-2, with TRBD1 matching over 8 bases. Germline V gene lookup returns CDR1 LNHDA and CDR2 SQIVND (reference sequence). This CDR3 comprises 14 residues. The trim removed 4 bases at V and 2 bases at J, leaving 3 bases unmatched.